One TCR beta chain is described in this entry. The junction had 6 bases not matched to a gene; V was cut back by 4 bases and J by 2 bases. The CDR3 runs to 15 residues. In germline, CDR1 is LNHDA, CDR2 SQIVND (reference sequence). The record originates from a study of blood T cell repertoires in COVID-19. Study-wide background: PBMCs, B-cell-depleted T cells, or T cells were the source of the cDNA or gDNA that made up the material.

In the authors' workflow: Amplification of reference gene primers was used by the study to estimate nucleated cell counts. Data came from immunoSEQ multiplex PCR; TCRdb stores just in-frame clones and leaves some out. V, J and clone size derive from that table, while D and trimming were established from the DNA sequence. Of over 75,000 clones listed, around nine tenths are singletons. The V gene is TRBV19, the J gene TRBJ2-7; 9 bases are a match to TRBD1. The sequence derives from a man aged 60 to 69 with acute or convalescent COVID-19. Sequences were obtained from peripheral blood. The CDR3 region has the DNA TGTGCCAGTAGTAGAACCGGGACAGGGACCTACGAGCAGTACTTC. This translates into CASSRTGTGTYEQYF.